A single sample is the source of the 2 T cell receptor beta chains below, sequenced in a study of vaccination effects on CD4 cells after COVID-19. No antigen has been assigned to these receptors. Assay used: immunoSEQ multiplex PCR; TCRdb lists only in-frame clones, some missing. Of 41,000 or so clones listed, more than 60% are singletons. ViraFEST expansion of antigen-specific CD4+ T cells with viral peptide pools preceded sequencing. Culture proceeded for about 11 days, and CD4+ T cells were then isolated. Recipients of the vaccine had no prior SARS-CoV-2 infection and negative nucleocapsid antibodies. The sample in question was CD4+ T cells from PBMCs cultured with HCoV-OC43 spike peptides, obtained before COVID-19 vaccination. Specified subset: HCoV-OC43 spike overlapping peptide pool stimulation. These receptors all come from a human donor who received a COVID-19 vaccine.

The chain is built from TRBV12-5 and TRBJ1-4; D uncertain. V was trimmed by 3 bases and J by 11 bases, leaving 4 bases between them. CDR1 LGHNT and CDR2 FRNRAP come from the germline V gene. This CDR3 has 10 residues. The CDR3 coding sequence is TGTGCTAGTGGTTTTCCTAAACTGTTTTTT. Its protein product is CASGFPKLFF.

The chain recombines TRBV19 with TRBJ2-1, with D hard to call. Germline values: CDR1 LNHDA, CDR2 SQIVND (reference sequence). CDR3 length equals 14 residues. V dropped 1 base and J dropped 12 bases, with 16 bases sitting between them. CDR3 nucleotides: TGTGCCAGTAGTATAGCGCCCGAATCCGGTAGGCAGTTCTTC. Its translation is CASSIAPESGRQFF.